This T cell receptor beta chain was captured in a study of regulatory T cells in long-lasting Graves disease. The TCR beta library used iRepertoire HTBI primers with Arm-PCR amplification of CDR3. MiXCR was run by TCRdb on the multiplex PCR reads, yielding one entry per CDR3 protein. The profile shows 700,000 or so distinct CDR3 sequences, about 32% of them singletons. The CDR3 loop spans 15 amino acids. After removal of 6 bases from V and 0 bases from J, the junction contained 4 bases not matched to a gene. The germline CDR1 and CDR2 sequences are SNHLY and FYNNEI. Points from the study as a whole: Under persistent disease, TRBV28, TRBJ1-2 and TRBJ2-5 were used preferentially.

Specified time point: persistent/refractory GD, antithyroid drugs over 5 years with positive TRAb. The TCR library was prepared using RNA isolated from PBMCs. This clonotype was counted at least ten times. Its antigen is as yet unknown. The rearrangement uses TRBV2 and TRBJ2-7; 11 nucleotides match TRBD2. Source: peripheral blood mononuclear cells (PBMCs), taken when the disease was refractory, from a patient treated with antithyroid drugs. The clonotype originates from a female donor with Graves disease. CDR3 protein: CASSSTSGGSYEQYF. The CDR3 DNA sequence: TGTGCCAGCAGCTCTACTAGCGGGGGCTCCTACGAGCAGTACTTC.